The present T cell receptor (beta chain) was sequenced within a study of blood T cell repertoires in COVID-19. CDR1 and CDR2 (germline): DFQATT, SNEGSKA (reference sequence). V shed 6 bases and J shed 7 bases, with 9 bases lying between them. The CDR3 loop spans 10 amino acids. TCRdb's table, derived via immunoSEQ multiplex PCR, lists solely in-frame clones and lacks some. The sample yields about 54,000 clones, 80% to 85% seen once. The sample taken for sequencing was peripheral blood. V and J are TRBV20-1 and TRBJ1-1; D is undetermined. The sequence came from a woman aged 60-75 years with acute or convalescent COVID-19. The CDR3 bases are TGCAGTGCCACATATCATGAAGCTTTCTTT. Translating it yields CSATYHEAFF.